The 23 T cell receptor beta chains presented below share a single source sample, sequenced in a study of cytomegalovirus exposure and HLA in healthy donors. Primers for the PCR totalled 60 Vbeta and 13 Jbeta. Data came from immunoSEQ multiplex PCR; TCRdb stores just in-frame clones and leaves some out. The table includes 100,000 to 150,000 clones, 73% detected once. Sequencing was performed on PBMCs. The receptors derive from a man aged 55 to 69 in good health and CMV-seropositive.

This clone has a single count. The chain joins TRBV30 to TRBJ1-5; D gene ambiguous. CDR3 length: 14 amino acids. From germline, CDR1 is GTSNPN and CDR2 SVGIG (reference sequence). The V end was cut by 2 bases, the J end by 5 bases, with 13 bases between. CDR3 residues: CAWSQSRRYQPQHF. CDR3 in DNA: TGTGCCTGGAGTCAATCCAGGCGCTATCAGCCCCAGCATTTT.

As concerns this clone: One end of the junction is discordant with germline, which a read error may explain. The V gene is TRBV6-6, the J gene TRBJ1-2; 10 nucleotides agree with TRBD1. CDR3 length: 11 residues. Germline values: CDR1 MNHNY, CDR2 SVGAGI (reference sequence). The CDR3 DNA reads as TGTGCCAGCAGCCCGGACAGGGGGGTGGCCTTC. This codes for CASSPDRGVAF.

This chain uses TRBV29-1 with TRBJ1-2; 8 nucleotides align to TRBD1. The CDR3 is made up of 15 amino acids. V dropped 3 bases and J dropped 1; count of bases not matched to a gene: 7. The V gene's germline CDR1 is SQVTM and CDR2 ANQGSEA. The CDR3 region is CSVEDGQGFNYGYTF. The CDR3 coding sequence is TGCAGCGTTGAGGACGGACAGGGATTTAACTATGGCTACACCTTC. Together with reference TRBV29-1 and TRBJ1-2, the CDR3 gives the full variable domain: SAVISQKPSRDICQRGTSLTIQCQVDSQVTMMFWYRQQPGQSLTLIATANQGSEATYESGFVIDKFPISRPNLTFSTLTVSNMSPEDSSIYLCSVEDGQGFNYGYTFGSGTRLTVV.

V and J are TRBV5-1 and TRBJ2-6, with a tentative D call TRBD2 (6 bases). Trimming removed 3 bases from V and 1 base from J, with 20 bases in between. The CDR3 length is 19 residues. Germline CDR1 and CDR2: SGHRS and YFSETQ. The CDR3 DNA follows: TGCGCCAGCAGCTCCCGGGGCGGGATCCGAAATTCTGGGGCCAACGTCCTGACTTTC. It codes for CASSSRGGIRNSGANVLTF.

The rearrangement links TRBV15 to TRBJ2-2; TRBD1 is a possible D gene (6 bases). CDR1 is LNHNV, CDR2 YYDKDF, per germline (reference sequence). Trimming took 0 bases from V and 6 from J, leaving 11 bases between them. The CDR3 is 15 amino acids. In DNA form, the CDR3 reads TGTGCCACCAGCAGAGATTATACAGGGTCCGGGGAGCTGTTTTTT. As protein: CATSRDYTGSGELFF. The variable domain in full, with the rest retrieved from reference TRBV15 and TRBJ2-2, is DAMVIQNPRYQVTQFGKPVTLSCSQTLNHNVMYWYQQKSSQAPKLLFHYYDKDFNNEADTPDNFQSRRPNTSFCFLDIRSPGLGDTAMYLCATSRDYTGSGELFFGEGSRLTVL.

The chain is built from TRBV6-5 and TRBJ1-3; D is unclear. This CDR3 is built from 12 residues. Deletions cut 8 bases from V and 1 base from J, with 6 bases between. Looked up from germline, CDR1 is MNHEY and CDR2 is SVGAGI. CDR3 protein: CASGRSGNTIYF. The CDR3 nucleotides read TGTGCCAGCGGGCGTTCTGGAAACACCATATATTTT.

For the CDR3, the DNA is TGTGCCACCAGACTAGCGCGGGAGCTGTTTTTT. This encodes CATRLARELFF. The chain combines TRBV2 with TRBJ2-2; 8 nucleotides align to TRBD2. This CDR3 comprises 11 residues. Germline V gene data show CDR1 as SNHLY and CDR2 as FYNNEI. V was clipped by 10 bases and J by 9 bases; unmatched bases: 4.

The chain carries TRBV2 and TRBJ2-1, with TRBD2 matching over 8 bases. The CDR3 has 16 residues. CDR1 is SNHLY, CDR2 FYNNEI, per germline. Trimming removed 10 bases from V and 4 bases from J; junction bases left unmatched: 15. The DNA for the CDR3 is TGTGCCATCACTACGGGGGGGGCGGGGGTGTACAATGAGCAGTTCTTC. Amino acid sequence: CAITTGGAGVYNEQFF.

The chain uses TRBV6-1 and TRBJ1-4, with 9 bases that match TRBD1. The germline gives CDR1 MNHNS, CDR2 SASEGT. V gave up 4 bases and J gave up 7 bases; unmatched junction bases: 4. The CDR3 consists of 14 residues. As DNA, the CDR3 is TGTGCCAGCAGTGTTGACAGGGGGAGTGAAAAACTGTTTTTT. This translates into CASSVDRGSEKLFF.

The V call is TRBV7-8, the J call TRBJ2-1; the D is unclear. V dropped 5 bases and J dropped 4 bases, with 12 bases sitting between them. Germline V lookup: CDR1 SGHVS, CDR2 FQNEAQ. The CDR3 totals 14 residues. The CDR3 is CASSPYRFYNEQFF. CDR3 coding DNA: TGTGCCAGCAGCCCGTACAGATTTTACAATGAGCAGTTCTTC.

The chain is built from TRBV7-6 and TRBJ2-2; D is perhaps TRBD2 (5 bases). This CDR3 has 13 amino acids. The V gene's germline CDR1 is SGHVS and CDR2 FNYEAQ. V was cut by 8 bases and J by 1 base, with 8 bases left in between. The DNA of the CDR3 is TGTGCCAGCGGGAGACAGAACACCGGGGAGCTGTTTTTT. Its translation: CASGRQNTGELFF.

The chain carries TRBV27 and TRBJ1-4; TRBD1 matches at 9 bases. The CDR3 runs to 17 residues. Germline V lookup: CDR1 MNHEY, CDR2 SMNVEV (reference sequence). The V and J ends lost 4 bases and 0 bases, in that order; junction bases with no gene match: 6. Written as DNA, the CDR3 is TGTGCCAGCAGTTGGGACAGGGATAGGGCAACTAATGAAAAACTGTTTTTT. Translated, it gives CASSWDRDRATNEKLFF.

V gene TRBV6-1 combines with J gene TRBJ2-7; the match to TRBD1 covers 7 bases. The CDR3 is 15 residues long. V dropped 3 bases and J dropped 2; count of bases not matched to a gene: 7. Germline V gene sequence: CDR1 MNHNS, CDR2 SASEGT. The CDR3 bases are TGTGCCAGCAGTGATTCCGGGACAGATACCTACGAGCAGTACTTC. Translating gives CASSDSGTDTYEQYF.

V is TRBV6-5 and J is TRBJ1-1, with unresolved D. Trimming took 6 bases from V and 1 from J, leaving 9 bases between them. Germline values: CDR1 MNHEY, CDR2 SVGAGI. CDR3 length equals 13 residues. CDR3 sequence: CASRGPGNTEAFF. The CDR3 DNA follows: TGTGCCAGCAGAGGCCCAGGGAACACTGAAGCTTTCTTT.

The genes are TRBV18 and TRBJ2-7; 7 bases match TRBD1. The CDR3 runs to 15 residues. CDR1 and CDR2 from the germline V gene are KGHSH and LQKENI. V shed 3 bases, J shed 5 bases, and the junction held 10 bases outside the gene matches. The CDR3 DNA reads TGTGCCAGCTCACCCCTCGACCCAGACAGGGACGAGCAGTACTTC. This encodes CASSPLDPDRDEQYF.

V gene TRBV6-1 combines with J gene TRBJ2-5; D is possibly TRBD2 (5 bases). V lost 3 bases to trimming and J lost 5 bases, with 16 bases between them. The CDR3 is made up of 15 amino acids. Germline V gene sequence: CDR1 MNHNS, CDR2 SASEGT. CDR3 residues: CASSERVRPWETQYF. The CDR3 DNA reads as TGTGCCAGCAGTGAGCGGGTCCGGCCGTGGGAGACCCAGTACTTC.

CDR3 in DNA: TGTGCCAGCAGCCCCGGACTAACATACGAGCAGTACTTC. Translating gives CASSPGLTYEQYF. The V and J genes are TRBV5-4 and TRBJ2-7; possible D gene TRBD2, 6 bases. The V gene lost 4 bases and the J gene lost 4 bases, with 12 bases spanning the gap. In germline, CDR1 is SGHNT, CDR2 YYREEE (reference sequence). The CDR3 sequence is 13 residues long.

This clone was detected only a few times. The chain uses TRBV29-1 and TRBJ2-5; D unclear. CDR3 length equals 12 residues. V lost 6 bases to trimming and J lost 5 bases, with 13 bases between them. CDR1 and CDR2 from the germline V gene are SQVTM and ANQGSEA. CDR3 protein: CSVLGAGETQYF. The CDR3 nucleotides read TGCAGCGTGCTGGGCGCCGGCGAGACCCAGTACTTC.

The chain has TRBV19 and TRBJ1-5; D uncertain. CDR3 length: 15 amino acids. Germline V CDR1 and CDR2: LNHDA, SQIVND (reference sequence). The ends were cut back, 5 bases at V and 1 base at J, with 12 bases in the middle. CDR3 DNA sequence: TGTGCCAGTAGTCCAGATATCTCGAGCAATCAGCCCCAGCATTTT. Translated: CASSPDISSNQPQHF. The full variable domain, in which reference TRBV19 and TRBJ1-5 provide the parts outside the CDR3, is DGGITQSPKYLFRKEGQNVTLSCEQNLNHDAMYWYRQDPGQGLRLIYYSQIVNDFQKGDIAEGYSVSREKKESFPLTVTSAQKNPTAFYLCASSPDISSNQPQHFGDGTRLSIL.

The chain couples TRBV9 to TRBJ1-1; D remains unclear. Germline CDR1 and CDR2: SGDLS and YYNGEE. CDR3 length equals 14 residues. V lost 3 bases and J 4 bases, leaving 13 bases between the germline ends. CDR3 bases: TGTGCCAGCAGCGATCAGGCGGGCGCCACTGAAGCTTTCTTT. Translating it yields CASSDQAGATEAFF.

Points on this clone: At one end, the junction sequence differs from germline, possibly due to a read error. The chain recombines TRBV7-7 with TRBJ2-3; a weak D match, TRBD1 (6 bases). CDR1 and CDR2 from the germline V gene are SSHAT and FNYEAQ (reference sequence). This CDR3 contains 17 residues. The CDR3 sequence: CASSLLPGATSTDTQYF. In DNA form, the CDR3 reads TGTGCTAGCAGCTTACTTCCAGGGGCCACTAGCACAGATACGCAGTATTTT.

The rearrangement joins TRBV28 to TRBJ2-7, with D possibly being TRBD2 (7 bases). Germline V CDR1 and CDR2: MDHEN, SYDVKM. The CDR3 runs to 13 residues. Trimming removed 3 bases at V and 4 bases at J, with 10 bases between. CDR3 nucleotide sequence: TGTGCCAGCAGTTTCAGGGGACTATACGAGCAGTACTTC. It yields the protein CASSFRGLYEQYF.

The DNA of the CDR3 is TGCGCCAGCAGCCTTGGACTAGCGGGGGGGCATGGTGAGCAGTTCTTC. Amino acids: CASSLGLAGGHGEQFF. The chain employs TRBV5-1 and TRBJ2-1; 15 bases fit TRBD2. The trim removed 4 bases at V and 9 bases at J, leaving 8 bases unmatched. Germline V gives CDR1 SGHRS, CDR2 YFSETQ. The CDR3 has 16 residues.